Listed here are 32 T cell receptor beta chains from one sample, sequenced in a study of blood T cell repertoires in COVID-19. The assay was immunoSEQ multiplex PCR, and TCRdb's table has in-frame clones only and misses some. Of some 320,000 clones in the sample, approximately 89% are singletons; the top ten hold around 8%. Sequenced sample: peripheral blood. These receptors all stem from a woman in her forties or fifties who had recovered from COVID-19.

The chain is built from TRBV6-5 and TRBJ1-1; possible D gene TRBD1, 5 bases. The CDR3 has 12 amino acids. V was cut by 6 bases and J by 10 bases, with 15 bases left in between. Per germline, CDR1 MNHEY and CDR2 SVGAGI. The CDR3, as DNA: TGTGCCAGCAGACGTCAGGGATCTCCAGCTTTCTTT. Amino acids: CASRRQGSPAFF.

The V and J genes are TRBV5-1 and TRBJ2-7; TRBD2 is a possible D gene (5 bases). V gave up 3 bases and J gave up 3 bases, with 13 bases separating them. This CDR3 is built from 14 residues. Per the germline V gene, CDR1 is SGHRS and CDR2 is YFSETQ. DNA for the CDR3: TGCGCCAGCAGCTCAGACGGGGTCGACTACGAGCAGTACTTC. Encoded protein: CASSSDGVDYEQYF.

This clone was picked up a small number of times. The rearrangement uses TRBV3-1 (or the pseudogene TRBV3-2) and TRBJ2-1, with no clear D. CDR3 size: 17 residues. V was clipped by 5 bases and J by 8 bases, with 25 bases between them. The germline V gene encodes CDR1 LGHDT and CDR2 YNNKEL (reference sequence). For the CDR3, the DNA is TGTGCCAGCAGCAAACACGCAGTAACCGGGTTGACGGATGAGCAGTTCTTC. It yields the protein CASSKHAVTGLTDEQFF.

The rearrangement links TRBV11-2 to TRBJ2-3, with TRBD2 matching over 11 bases. Germline V lookup: CDR1 SGHAT, CDR2 FQNNGV. The CDR3 runs to 16 residues. V was clipped by 1 base and J by 4 bases; unmatched bases: 4. CDR3 nucleotide sequence: TGTGCCAGCAGCTTAGCAGGTAGCGGGGGGGCAGATACGCAGTATTTT. Its protein is CASSLAGSGGADTQYF.

The chain couples TRBV11-3 to TRBJ1-1, with D unresolved. Germline assignment: CDR1 SGHNT and CDR2 YENEEA. The CDR3 runs to 13 residues. Trimming took off 5 bases at V and 3 bases at J, with 10 bases between the two ends. CDR3 nucleotides: TGTGCCAGCAGCCCGCGACGGGACACTGAAGCTTTCTTT. As protein: CASSPRRDTEAFF.

The chain combines TRBV9 with TRBJ2-1, with TRBD2 matching over 8 bases. This CDR3 contains 16 residues. With 0 bases clipped from V and 8 bases from J, the junction kept 10 bases outside the gene matches. Germline V CDR1 and CDR2: SGDLS, YYNGEE. DNA for the CDR3: TGTGCCAGCAGCGTAGGGAGCGGGAGTACGTTCGATGAGCAGTTCTTC. Its translation is CASSVGSGSTFDEQFF. Variable domain in full (rest from reference TRBV9 and TRBJ2-1): DSGVTQTPKHLITATGQRVTLRCSPRSGDLSVYWYQQSLDQGLQFLIQYYNGEERAKGNILERFSAQQFPDLHSELNLSSLELGDSALYFCASSVGSGSTFDEQFFGPGTRLTVL.

The gene calls are TRBV11-3 and TRBJ2-2; 9 bases fit TRBD1. V lost 6 bases to trimming and J lost 3 bases; unmatched junction nucleotides: 8. CDR3 length: 16 residues. Germline lookup yields CDR1 SGHNT and CDR2 YENEEA. CDR3 amino acids: CASSQGQGTDTGELFF. The CDR3 DNA reads as TGTGCCAGCAGTCAAGGACAGGGGACAGACACCGGGGAGCTGTTTTTT.

J is TRBJ1-1 and V is TRBV3-1 (or the pseudogene TRBV3-2); 9 bases are shared with TRBD1. Germline loops: CDR1 LGHDT, CDR2 YNNKEL (reference sequence). The CDR3 loop spans 15 amino acids. V lost 5 bases, J lost 1 base, and 5 bases stayed unmatched. This CDR3 reads CASSTRGQGNTEAFF. DNA of the CDR3: TGTGCCAGCAGCACTAGGGGACAGGGGAACACTGAAGCTTTCTTT.

This clone was recorded a few times. CDR3 in DNA: TGTGCCAGCAGACAGATGGGAGAAAACGAGCAGTACTTC. Its protein product is CASRQMGENEQYF. The chain couples TRBV6-5 to TRBJ2-7, with TRBD2 as a possible D gene (5 bases). The V and J ends lost 6 bases and 5 bases respectively, with 14 bases between them. In germline, CDR1 is MNHEY, CDR2 SVGAGI. The CDR3 sequence is 13 residues long.

CDR3: CGAGREVDTQYF. The CDR3 DNA reads as TGTGGGGCCGGGCGGGAGGTTGATACGCAGTATTTT. The chain is built from TRBV27 and TRBJ2-3; 8 nucleotides align to TRBD2. The germline CDR1 and CDR2 sequences are MNHEY and SMNVEV (reference sequence). The CDR3 runs to 12 residues.

The chain combines TRBV7-9 with TRBJ1-1; D possibly corresponds to TRBD1 (6 bases). V shed 11 bases and J shed 1 base, with 14 bases lying between them. The length of the CDR3 is 13 residues. Germline-derived CDR1 and CDR2 are SEHNR and FQNEAQ (reference sequence). This chain's CDR3 is CASHPDRNTEAFF. The CDR3 bases are TGTGCCTCTCACCCGGACAGGAACACTGAAGCTTTCTTT.

A single count supports this clone. The chain joins TRBV7-8 to TRBJ1-2, with 8 bases fitting TRBD1. CDR1 and CDR2 (germline): SGHVS, FQNEAQ. Germline trimming cut 5 bases from V and 1 base from J; bases unmatched to any gene: 3. The CDR3 extends over 14 amino acids. CDR3 sequence (DNA): TGTGCCAGCAGCCGAGGACAGGGTAACTATGGCTACACCTTC. Translating gives CASSRGQGNYGYTF.

The chain combines TRBV5-6 with TRBJ2-2; tentatively, D is TRBD1 (5 bases). With 5 bases removed from V and 2 bases from J, the gap between germline ends came to 25 bases. Germline CDR1 SGHDT, CDR2 YYEEEE. The CDR3 runs 19 residues. The CDR3 sequence is CASSYIQGIPGSNTGELFF. The CDR3 nucleotides read TGTGCCAGCAGTTATATCCAGGGAATCCCCGGGTCAAACACCGGGGAGCTGTTTTTT.

The rearrangement links TRBV3-1 (or the pseudogene TRBV3-2) to TRBJ2-5; possibly TRBD1 for D (5 bases). Trimming shortened V by 0 bases and J by 4 bases, and 15 bases separated the two germline ends. This CDR3 is built from 16 residues. Germline V gene sequence: CDR1 LGHDT, CDR2 YNNKEL (reference sequence). The CDR3 DNA reads TGTGCCAGCAGCCAAGATGCAGGGCCTAGGGGAGAGACCCAGTACTTC. This translates into CASSQDAGPRGETQYF.

V usage is TRBV18 and J usage is TRBJ2-1, with D possibly being TRBD2 (5 bases). The V gene lost 5 bases and the J gene lost 1 base, with 12 bases spanning the gap. CDR1 KGHSH and CDR2 LQKENI come from the germline V gene. CDR3 length: 15 amino acids. The CDR3 DNA follows: TGTGCCAGCTCAGCCGGCCCGGGGTCCTACAATGAGCAGTTCTTC. As protein: CASSAGPGSYNEQFF.

The chain uses TRBV10-3 and TRBJ2-2; D perhaps matches TRBD1 (6 bases). Trimming shortened V by 3 bases and J by 2 bases, and 10 bases separated the two germline ends. This CDR3 comprises 15 residues. Per the germline V gene, CDR1 is ENHRY and CDR2 is SYGVKD. The CDR3 loop is CAISEADRNTGELFF. CDR3 coding DNA: TGTGCCATCAGTGAAGCGGACAGAAACACCGGGGAGCTGTTTTTT.

This clone was observed a few times. This specimen includes other DNA sequences encoding the same CDR3. V is TRBV7-2 and J is TRBJ1-1; D may be TRBD1 (5 bases). Trimming left V 3 bases short and J 1 base short, with 6 bases between. There are 13 residues in the CDR3. Germline lookup yields CDR1 SGHTA and CDR2 FQGNSA. In DNA, the CDR3 is TGTGCCAGCAGCTTGACAGAGAACACTGAAGCTTTCTTT. This gives the protein CASSLTENTEAFF.

This sequence joins TRBV9 and TRBJ2-1, with D perhaps matching TRBD1 (6 bases). The V end was cut by 3 bases, the J end by 3 bases, with 13 bases between. The CDR3 is made up of 15 amino acids. Germline V gene lookup returns CDR1 SGDLS and CDR2 YYNGEE. CDR3 sequence (DNA): TGTGCCAGCAGCGCAGGACAGTTTGGCTACAATGAGCAGTTCTTC. It translates to CASSAGQFGYNEQFF.

This clone was counted a few times. The chain recombines TRBV19 with TRBJ1-5; no firm D call. Germline assignment: CDR1 LNHDA and CDR2 SQIVND (reference sequence). This CDR3 contains 13 residues. V was pared by 5 bases and J by 9 bases, with 14 bases between. The CDR3 is CASSPLLNGPQHF. The CDR3 region has the DNA TGTGCCAGTAGTCCCCTACTGAACGGGCCCCAGCATTTT.

There are a few counts of this clone. This chain joins TRBV7-8 and TRBJ1-4; D might be TRBD1 (6 bases). Between the trimmed V and J ends, which lost 3 bases and 8 bases, there was a span of 13 bases. CDR3 length: 14 amino acids. Germline V gene data show CDR1 as SGHVS and CDR2 as FQNEAQ. CDR3 sequence reads: CASSFRGAGEKLFF. CDR3 nucleotide sequence: TGTGCCAGCAGCTTTCGGGGGGCGGGCGAAAAACTGTTTTTT.

The V call is TRBV4-3, the J call TRBJ2-1; tentatively, D is TRBD1 (5 bases). Germline V CDR1 and CDR2: LGHNA, YSLEER. The CDR3 totals 16 residues. Trimming removed 0 bases from V and 10 bases from J, with 19 bases in between. The CDR3 coding sequence is TGCGCCAGCAGCCAAGACCCCAGGGCAAGCAACTCGGAGCAGTTCTTC. As protein: CASSQDPRASNSEQFF.

This clone came up once. Other nucleotide sequences in the sample specify the same CDR3. This sequence joins TRBV7-2 and TRBJ2-1, with D uncertain. Trimming pared 1 base from V and 0 bases from J, leaving 10 bases between. CDR3 length equals 16 residues. CDR1 and CDR2 from the germline V gene are SGHTA and FQGNSA. The DNA for the CDR3 is TGTGCCAGCAGCTTAGACCCAGGATCCTCCTACAATGAGCAGTTCTTC. As protein: CASSLDPGSSYNEQFF.

This clone came up once. This chain connects TRBV7-9 to TRBJ2-5; no firm D call. CDR3 size: 13 residues. Deletions cut 1 base from V and 5 bases from J, with 8 bases between. In germline, CDR1 is SEHNR, CDR2 FQNEAQ (reference sequence). The CDR3 sequence is CASSLDSRETQYF. The CDR3 DNA follows: TGTGCCAGCAGCTTAGACAGTCGGGAGACCCAGTACTTC.

The chain combines TRBV7-2 with TRBJ2-7; 10 nucleotides align to TRBD2. Per germline, CDR1 SGHTA and CDR2 FQGNSA. The J segment lost 3 bases and the V segment lost 7 bases, leaving 6 bases of the junction unmatched. The CDR3 covers 14 residues. In DNA form, the CDR3 reads TGTGCCAGCAAAACTAGCGGGGAGTTCTACGAGCAGTACTTC. Translation gives CASKTSGEFYEQYF.

The gene calls are TRBV7-2 and TRBJ2-1, with 13 nucleotides matching TRBD2. CDR1 is SGHTA and CDR2 is FQGNSA in the germline V gene. This CDR3 has 16 amino acids. Trimming at V came to 8 bases and at J to 5 bases, leaving 9 bases not matched to a gene. The CDR3 nucleotides read TGTGCCAGCCGACGGGGACTAGCGGGACCAAACAATGAGCAGTTCTTC. It translates to CASRRGLAGPNNEQFF.

In this sample, this clone turned up once. The chain joins TRBV3-1 (or the pseudogene TRBV3-2) to TRBJ1-6; 8 nucleotides align to TRBD1. V dropped 4 bases and J dropped 10; count of bases not matched to a gene: 3. CDR1 and CDR2 from the germline V gene are LGHDT and YNNKEL (reference sequence). CDR3 size: 13 residues. CDR3 protein: CASSRQGQSPLHF. CDR3 bases: TGTGCCAGCAGCCGACAGGGGCAATCACCCCTCCACTTT.

This clone has only one observation. This rearrangement joins TRBV19 to TRBJ1-1, with D perhaps TRBD1 (5 bases). CDR1 and CDR2 from the germline V gene are LNHDA and SQIVND (reference sequence). This CDR3 contains 15 residues. V shed 4 bases and J shed 1 base, with 13 bases lying between them. This CDR3 is CASSNAQGRNTEAFF. In DNA form, the CDR3 reads TGTGCCAGTAGTAATGCCCAGGGAAGGAACACTGAAGCTTTCTTT.

The chain couples TRBV19 to TRBJ1-5; 7 bases are shared with TRBD1. There are 14 residues in the CDR3. The V gene's germline CDR1 is LNHDA and CDR2 SQIVND (reference sequence). The trim removed 5 bases at V and 6 bases at J, leaving 7 bases unmatched. CDR3 amino acids: CASSPHRGRQPQHF. The CDR3 nucleotides read TGTGCCAGTAGTCCGCACAGGGGACGTCAGCCCCAGCATTTT. The full variable domain, with the rest looked up from reference TRBV19 and TRBJ1-5, is DGGITQSPKYLFRKEGQNVTLSCEQNLNHDAMYWYRQDPGQGLRLIYYSQIVNDFQKGDIAEGYSVSREKKESFPLTVTSAQKNPTAFYLCASSPHRGRQPQHFGDGTRLSIL.

The DNA for the CDR3 is TGTGCCAGCAGCTTAACAACTAGCGGGGGGGCAACAGATACGCAGTATTTT. Protein product: CASSLTTSGGATDTQYF. The chain is built from TRBV7-2 and TRBJ2-3; 13 bases match TRBD2. This CDR3 region has 17 residues. CDR1 and CDR2 from the germline V gene are SGHTA and FQGNSA. Trimming removed 2 bases from V and 3 bases from J; junction bases left unmatched: 5.

The rearrangement links TRBV6-2 or TRBV6-3 to TRBJ2-7; D is unclear. Germline CDR1 MNHEY, CDR2 SVGEGT. Trimming took off 6 bases at V and 2 bases at J, with 5 bases between the two ends. The CDR3 contains 11 residues. Here the CDR3 reads CASSNTYEQYF. CDR3 DNA sequence: TGTGCCAGCAGCAACACCTACGAGCAGTACTTC.

The chain is built from TRBV9 and TRBJ1-4; possible D gene TRBD1, 6 bases. Trimming left V 3 bases short and J 4 bases short, with 10 bases between. This CDR3 comprises 14 residues. Germline CDR1 SGDLS, CDR2 YYNGEE. The CDR3 DNA reads TGTGCCAGCAGCGCCGGACAGCTTAATGAAAAACTGTTTTTT. Its translation is CASSAGQLNEKLFF.

The chain combines TRBV18 with TRBJ1-2, with D tentatively TRBD1 (6 bases). Trimming stripped 6 bases from V and 6 bases from J, with 17 bases between. The germline gives CDR1 KGHSH, CDR2 LQKENI. The CDR3 covers 14 residues. The CDR3 region has the DNA TGTGCCAGCTCCGATACGCCCAGGGGCGATGGCTACACCTTC. It yields the protein CASSDTPRGDGYTF.